The sequence of this TCR beta chain was determined in a study of somatic mutations in cytotoxic T cells in rheumatoid arthritis. In the study overall: Patient blood (less than 33 ml EDTA) was drawn right after diagnosis, before any treatment.

This clone has only one observation. Its matching antigen is unknown. General observations from the study: A largest CD8+ clone above 20% of CD8+ cells occurred in about an eighth of the roughly 60 patients.

Positive magnetic bead selection separated CD4+ and CD8+ cells, and flow cytometry confirmed purity. The table came from immunoSEQ multiplex PCR; TCRdb's copy has only in-frame clones and leaves some out. The table includes just over 30,000 clones, 82% detected once. Germline V CDR1 and CDR2: LGHNA, YNFKEQ. The CDR3 totals 16 residues. V lost 0 bases and J 2 bases, leaving 11 bases between the germline ends. Specimen: CD8+ T cells sorted from blood. The sequence was obtained from an adult with rheumatoid arthritis. The chain employs TRBV4-2 and TRBJ1-5, with D unclear. The CDR3 spells CASSQDPGVGNQPQHF. The CDR3 nucleotides are TGTGCCAGCAGCCAAGACCCTGGGGTAGGCAATCAGCCCCAGCATTTT.